This T cell receptor (beta chain) was captured by sequencing in a study of T cell changes during pregnancy in multiple sclerosis. Clones were sequenced by immunoSEQ multiplex PCR, and TCRdb holds only the in-frame ones, with some missing. The sample has over 60,000 clones, over 95% seen once. The CDR3 is 13 amino acids. Germline CDR1 reads SEHNR; CDR2 reads FQNEAQ (reference sequence). V was cut by 9 bases and J by 0 bases, with 11 bases left in between. The chain couples TRBV7-9 to TRBJ2-5; tentative D call: TRBD2 (6 bases). This clonotype originated in a female donor with multiple sclerosis, enrolled in a pregnancy study. The source was CD8+ T cells from peripheral blood mononuclear cells, collected after pregnancy. CDR3 protein: CASRDLYQETQYF. In nucleotides, the CDR3 is TGTGCCAGTCGGGACTTGTACCAAGAGACCCAGTACTTC.